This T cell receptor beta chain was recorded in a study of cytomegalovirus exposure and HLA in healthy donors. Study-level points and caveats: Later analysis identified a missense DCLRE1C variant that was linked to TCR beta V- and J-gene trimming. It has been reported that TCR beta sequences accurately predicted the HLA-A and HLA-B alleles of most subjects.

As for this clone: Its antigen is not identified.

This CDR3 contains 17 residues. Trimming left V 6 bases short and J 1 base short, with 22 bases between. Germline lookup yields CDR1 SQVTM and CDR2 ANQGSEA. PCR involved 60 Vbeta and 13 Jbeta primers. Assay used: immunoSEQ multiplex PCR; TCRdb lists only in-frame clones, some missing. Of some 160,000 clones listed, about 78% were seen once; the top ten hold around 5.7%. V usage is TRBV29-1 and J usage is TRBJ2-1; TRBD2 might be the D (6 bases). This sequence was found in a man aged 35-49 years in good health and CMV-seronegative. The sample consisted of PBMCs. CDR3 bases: TGCAGCGTCCTCTTAGACAGCGGAGGGATTTCCTACAATGAGCAGTTCTTC. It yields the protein CSVLLDSGGISYNEQFF.